These 4 T cell receptor beta chains originate from one sample sequenced in a study of shared clonotypes between healthy human individuals. Data came from immunoSEQ multiplex PCR; TCRdb stores just in-frame clones and leaves some out. The sample comprises about 120,000 clones, about 63% of which are singletons, and about a quarter rests with the top ten. Sequencing input: memory CD8+ T cells sorted from blood. Subset specified: CD45RO+ cells pooled with CCR7-negative TemRA cells. These receptors all stem from a woman aged 30 to 39 in good health.

This chain joins TRBV4-1 and TRBJ1-5; 8 bases line up with TRBD1. The CDR3 is 16 amino acids. The germline CDR1 and CDR2 sequences are MGHRA and YSYEKL. V lost 1 base and J lost 6; bases outside the gene matches: 8. The CDR3 sequence is CASSQVYSGGSQPQHF. CDR3 sequence (DNA): TGCGCCAGCAGCCAAGTTTACTCAGGGGGCTCTCAGCCCCAGCATTTT.

This chain connects TRBV5-1 to TRBJ2-2; 7 bases align to TRBD2. The junction had 8 bases not matched to a gene; V was cut back by 7 bases and J by 5 bases. Germline CDR1 SGHRS, CDR2 YFSETQ. This CDR3 spans 14 amino acids. This chain's CDR3 is CASGGGRGTGELFF. For the CDR3, the DNA is TGCGCCAGCGGCGGTGGGCGGGGGACCGGGGAGCTGTTTTTT.

This clone was seen only once. The V call is TRBV28, the J call TRBJ2-2; a possible D gene is TRBD1 (6 bases). Germline V gene data show CDR1 as MDHEN and CDR2 as SYDVKM. This CDR3 spans 15 amino acids. Trimming removed 5 bases from V and 6 bases from J, with 16 bases in between. CDR3 sequence: CASSRGQDFPGELFF. The CDR3 DNA is TGTGCCAGCAGTAGGGGACAAGACTTTCCCGGGGAGCTGTTTTTT.

This clone has only one observation. The DNA for the CDR3 is TGTGCCAGCGCCTCCGAAGACAGATTTTATGGCTACACCTTC. It yields the protein CASASEDRFYGYTF. J is TRBJ1-2 and V is TRBV6-6; the D gene is possibly TRBD1 (5 bases). The CDR3 runs to 14 residues. Germline V gene lookup returns CDR1 MNHNY and CDR2 SVGAGI (reference sequence). Trimming left V 8 bases short and J 5 bases short, with 18 bases between.